This TCR beta chain was recovered during a study of T cell responses to AZD1222 COVID-19 vaccine. The table came from immunoSEQ multiplex PCR; TCRdb's copy has only in-frame clones and leaves some out. This sample has 90,000 to 150,000 clones, with 90% to 95% found just once. Points from the study as a whole: Seropositive at baseline were only a handful of AZD1222 recipients. Vaccination with two AZD1222 doses was followed by a rise in Spike-specific TCR breadth and depth. No day 14 peak samples; only post-peak repertoires were characterized. Females made up more of the donors, who were largely white British, and clonal diversity may have come out too low.

In the case of this clone: Its specificity is unknown.

This CDR3 comprises 15 residues. This TCR came from an adult in good health. The gene calls are TRBV1 and TRBJ1-2; the table's D call, TRBD1, was not checked against the DNA. TRBV1 is a pseudogene locus. The sequencing used peripheral blood, collected on day 0 of AZD1222 vaccination. CDR3 DNA: TGCACCAGCAGCCAGCCCGGGACAGCCCCTTATGGCTACACCTTC. It encodes CTSSQPGTAPYGYTF.